Each of the 5 T cell receptor beta chains below was sequenced from the same sample in a study of blood T cell repertoires in COVID-19. Produced via immunoSEQ multiplex PCR; TCRdb's table is partial and in-frame only. The sample lists about 270,000 clones, about 90% occurring once. The sample consisted of PBMCs or T cells enriched from blood (not recorded which). The receptors here all came from a woman in her 30s with acute COVID-19.

The chain uses TRBV10-1 and TRBJ2-5; 9 positions match TRBD2. Unmatched junction bases numbered 19, after V lost 3 bases and J lost 2 bases. CDR3 length: 20 amino acids. Per the germline V gene, CDR1 is WNHNN and CDR2 is SYGVQD (reference sequence). CDR3 region: CASSDRGLAGTWGPQETQYF. The CDR3 DNA is TGCGCCAGCAGTGACCGAGGGCTAGCGGGAACCTGGGGGCCTCAAGAGACCCAGTACTTC.

The CDR3 spells CASSSGTSTDTQYF. As DNA, the CDR3 is TGTGCCAGCAGCTCCGGGACTAGCACAGATACGCAGTATTTT. V gene TRBV7-3 combines with J gene TRBJ2-3; maybe TRBD2 (6 bases). Trimming shortened V by 4 bases and J by 0 bases, and 8 bases separated the two germline ends. The V gene's germline CDR1 is SGHTA and CDR2 FQGTGA. The CDR3 loop spans 14 amino acids. Together with reference TRBV7-3 and TRBJ2-3, the CDR3 gives the full variable domain: GAGVSQTPSNKVTEKGKYVELRCDPISGHTALYWYRQSLGQGPEFLIYFQGTGAADDSGLPNDRFFAVRPEGSVSTLKIQRTERGDSAVYLCASSSGTSTDTQYFGPGTRLTVL.

The chain joins TRBV6-1 to TRBJ1-1; TRBD1 is a possible D gene (5 bases). The V and J ends lost 2 bases and 6 bases respectively, with 16 bases between them. Germline lookup yields CDR1 MNHNS and CDR2 SASEGT. The CDR3 consists of 15 residues. DNA for the CDR3: TGTGCCAGCAGTGAACTCTGGGACTTCGACGCTGAAGCTTTCTTT. Translating it yields CASSELWDFDAEAFF.

This chain uses TRBV10-3 with TRBJ2-2, with TRBD2 matching over 14 bases. CDR1 is ENHRY, CDR2 SYGVKD, per germline. V gave up 3 bases and J gave up 4 bases; unmatched junction bases: 7. The CDR3 has 18 residues. The CDR3, as DNA: TGTGCCATCAGTGACGGGACTAGCGGGAGTGTTGGCACCGGGGAGCTGTTTTTT. As protein: CAISDGTSGSVGTGELFF.

J is TRBJ2-7 and V is TRBV18; 12 nucleotides agree with TRBD2. There are 15 residues in the CDR3. The germline V gene has CDR1 KGHSH and CDR2 LQKENI. V lost 2 bases to trimming and J lost 6 bases; unmatched junction nucleotides: 5. DNA for the CDR3: TGTGCCAGCTCACCAATGACTAGCGGGAGCAGCGAGCAGTACTTC. Amino acids: CASSPMTSGSSEQYF.